This TCR beta chain was sequenced during a study of blood T cell repertoires in COVID-19. Across the whole study: The samples span acute and convalescent COVID-19 from the United States, Italy and Spain. Sources were T cells, B-cell-depleted T cells, or PBMCs; the material itself was cDNA or gDNA.

Original processing methods: Reference gene primer amplification in the assay estimated nucleated cell counts. Clones were sequenced by immunoSEQ multiplex PCR, and TCRdb holds only the in-frame ones, with some missing. The DNA gave D and trimming, while V, J and clone size come from that table. The table records approximately 60,000 clones, roughly 77% of them present only once. Sequences were obtained from peripheral blood. The TCR comes from a man aged 80 or over with acute or convalescent COVID-19.

DNA for the CDR3: TGTGCCAGCTCACCACCGGTAGCGGGGGGGCACAATGAGCAGTTCTTC. It is translated as CASSPPVAGGHNEQFF. The chain is built from TRBV18 and TRBJ2-1; 11 bases map to TRBD2. Germline CDR1 KGHSH, CDR2 LQKENI. V dropped 0 bases and J dropped 5; count of bases not matched to a gene: 3. The CDR3 consists of 16 residues.